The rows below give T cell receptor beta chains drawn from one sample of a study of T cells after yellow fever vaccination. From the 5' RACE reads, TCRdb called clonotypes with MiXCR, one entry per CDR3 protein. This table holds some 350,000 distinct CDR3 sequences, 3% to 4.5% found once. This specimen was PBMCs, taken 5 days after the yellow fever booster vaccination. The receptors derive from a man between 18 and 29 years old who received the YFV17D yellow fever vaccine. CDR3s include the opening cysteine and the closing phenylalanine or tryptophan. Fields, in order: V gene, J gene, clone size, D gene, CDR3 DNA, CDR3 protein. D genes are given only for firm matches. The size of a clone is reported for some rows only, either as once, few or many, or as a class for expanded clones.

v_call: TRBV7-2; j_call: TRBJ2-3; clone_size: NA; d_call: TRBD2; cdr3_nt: TGTGCCAGCAGCTTAGCGTGGCGGGGGAGCACAGATACGCAGTATTTT; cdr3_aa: CASSLAWRGSTDTQYF
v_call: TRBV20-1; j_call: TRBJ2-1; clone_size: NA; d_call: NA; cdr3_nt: TGCAGTGCTAGAAAGGCCAGCCTCCCTGAGCAGTTCTTC; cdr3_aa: CSARKASLPEQFF
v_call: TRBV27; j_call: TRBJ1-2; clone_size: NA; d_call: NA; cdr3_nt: TGTGCCAGCAAAAACGGCCCGGGACAAGCCTATGGCTACACCTTC; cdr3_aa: CASKNGPGQAYGYTF
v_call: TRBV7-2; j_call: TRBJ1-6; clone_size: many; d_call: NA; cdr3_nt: TGTGCCAGCAGCTTAGCGCCAGGCAGCTACTCACCCCTCCACTTT; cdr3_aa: CASSLAPGSYSPLHF
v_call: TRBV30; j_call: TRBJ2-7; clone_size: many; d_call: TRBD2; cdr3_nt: TGTGCCTGGAGCCCTACCACGACTAGCGGGGGCGGCGAGCAGTACTTC; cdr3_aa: CAWSPTTTSGGGEQYF
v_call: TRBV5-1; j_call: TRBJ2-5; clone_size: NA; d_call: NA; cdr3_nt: TGCGCCAGCAGCTTGCCTCCTGGAGGGGTAAAAGAGACCCAGTACTTC; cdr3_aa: CASSLPPGGVKETQYF
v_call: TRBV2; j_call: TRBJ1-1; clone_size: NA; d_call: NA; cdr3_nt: TGTGCCAGCATTAGGGACGGGAACACTGAAGCTTTCTTT; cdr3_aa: CASIRDGNTEAFF
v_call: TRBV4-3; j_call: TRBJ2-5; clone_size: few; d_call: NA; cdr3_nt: TGCGCCAGCAGCCAAGAACGAGGGGTCGAGACCCAGTACTTC; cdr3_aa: CASSQERGVETQYF
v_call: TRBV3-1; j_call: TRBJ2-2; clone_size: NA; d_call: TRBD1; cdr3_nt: TGTGCCAGCAGCTCCCGGGACAGTAGGAGGACCGGGGAGCTGTTTTTT; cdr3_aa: CASSSRDSRRTGELFF
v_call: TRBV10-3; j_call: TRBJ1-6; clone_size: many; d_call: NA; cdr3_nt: TGTGCCATCAGTGATGATAAGGGGAATTCACCCCTCCACTTT; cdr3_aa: CAISDDKGNSPLHF
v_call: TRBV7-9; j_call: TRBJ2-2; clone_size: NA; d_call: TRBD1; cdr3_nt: TGTGCCAGCAGCCCGAAGGGACAGGGAAACACCGGGGAGCTGTTTTTT; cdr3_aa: CASSPKGQGNTGELFF
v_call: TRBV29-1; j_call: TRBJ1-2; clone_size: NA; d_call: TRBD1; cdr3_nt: TGCAGCGCTCAAGATATACCGGGACAGGGGCCAACAATGTATGGCTACACCTTC; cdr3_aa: CSAQDIPGQGPTMYGYTF
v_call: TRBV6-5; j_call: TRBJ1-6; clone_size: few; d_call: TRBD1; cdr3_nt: TGTGCCAGCAGACCGGGACAGACTAATTCACCCCTCCACTTT; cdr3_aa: CASRPGQTNSPLHF
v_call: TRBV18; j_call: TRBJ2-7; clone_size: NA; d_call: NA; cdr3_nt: TGTGCCAGCTCCCTGGGGACTCCCCTCTCCTACGAGCAGTACTTC; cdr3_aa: CASSLGTPLSYEQYF
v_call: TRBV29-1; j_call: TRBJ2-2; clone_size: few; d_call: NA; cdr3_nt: TGCGTCGGGGAGCTGGAAAACACCGGGGAGCTGTTTTTT; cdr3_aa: CVGELENTGELFF
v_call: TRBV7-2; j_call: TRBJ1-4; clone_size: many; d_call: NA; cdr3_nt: TGTGCGGCAGGGCCAGCTAATGAAAAACTGTTTTTT; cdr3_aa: CAAGPANEKLFF
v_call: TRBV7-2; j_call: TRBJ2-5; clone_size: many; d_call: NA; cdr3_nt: TGTGCCAGCAGCCAGGGCGGGCTCTTGGAGACCCAGTACTTC; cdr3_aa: CASSQGGLLETQYF
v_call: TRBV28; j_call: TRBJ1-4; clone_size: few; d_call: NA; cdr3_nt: TGTGCCACCCTTGTAGGGGGGCTTAATGAAAAACTGTTTTTT; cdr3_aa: CATLVGGLNEKLFF
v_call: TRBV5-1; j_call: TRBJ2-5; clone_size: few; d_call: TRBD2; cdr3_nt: TGCGCCAGCAAGGAAATGAGCGGGGGGCAAGAGACCCAGTACTTC; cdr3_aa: CASKEMSGGQETQYF